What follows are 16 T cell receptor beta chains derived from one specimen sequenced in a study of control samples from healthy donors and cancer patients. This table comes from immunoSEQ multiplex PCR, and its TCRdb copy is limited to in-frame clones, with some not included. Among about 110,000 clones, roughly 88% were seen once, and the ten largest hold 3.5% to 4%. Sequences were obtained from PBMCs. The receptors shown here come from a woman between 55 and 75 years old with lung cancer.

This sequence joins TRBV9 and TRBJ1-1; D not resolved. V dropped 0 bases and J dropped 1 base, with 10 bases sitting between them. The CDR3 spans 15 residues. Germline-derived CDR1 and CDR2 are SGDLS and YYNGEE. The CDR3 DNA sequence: TGTGCCAGCAGCGTAGAAGGGCACGGGAACACTGAAGCTTTCTTT. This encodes CASSVEGHGNTEAFF. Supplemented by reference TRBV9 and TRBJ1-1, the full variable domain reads DSGVTQTPKHLITATGQRVTLRCSPRSGDLSVYWYQQSLDQGLQFLIQYYNGEERAKGNILERFSAQQFPDLHSELNLSSLELGDSALYFCASSVEGHGNTEAFFGQGTRLTVV.

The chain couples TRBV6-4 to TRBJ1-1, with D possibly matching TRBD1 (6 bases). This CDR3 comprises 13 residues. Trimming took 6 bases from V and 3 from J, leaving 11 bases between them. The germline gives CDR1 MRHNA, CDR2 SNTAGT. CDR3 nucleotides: TGTGCCAGCAGGACAGGTGTAGACACTGAAGCTTTCTTT. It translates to CASRTGVDTEAFF.

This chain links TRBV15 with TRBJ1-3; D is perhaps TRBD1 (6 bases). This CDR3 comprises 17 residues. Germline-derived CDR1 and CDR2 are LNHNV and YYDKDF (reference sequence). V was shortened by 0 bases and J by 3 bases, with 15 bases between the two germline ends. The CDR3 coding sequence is TGTGCCACCAGCAGAGATCTCCCAGGGGATATTGGAAACACCATATATTTT. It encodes CATSRDLPGDIGNTIYF.

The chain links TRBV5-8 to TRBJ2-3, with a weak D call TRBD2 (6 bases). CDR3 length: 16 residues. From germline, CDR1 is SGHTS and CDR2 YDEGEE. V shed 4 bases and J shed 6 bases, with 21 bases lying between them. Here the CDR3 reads CASSEGGGAPRDTQYF. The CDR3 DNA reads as TGTGCCAGCAGCGAAGGTGGAGGGGCCCCGAGGGATACGCAGTATTTT.

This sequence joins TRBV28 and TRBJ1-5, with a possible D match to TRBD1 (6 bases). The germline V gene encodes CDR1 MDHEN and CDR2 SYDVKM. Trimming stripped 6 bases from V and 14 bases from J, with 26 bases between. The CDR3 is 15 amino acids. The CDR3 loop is CASRPGWGASKPKHF. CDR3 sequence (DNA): TGTGCCAGCAGGCCGGGATGGGGGGCTAGCAAGCCTAAGCATTTT.

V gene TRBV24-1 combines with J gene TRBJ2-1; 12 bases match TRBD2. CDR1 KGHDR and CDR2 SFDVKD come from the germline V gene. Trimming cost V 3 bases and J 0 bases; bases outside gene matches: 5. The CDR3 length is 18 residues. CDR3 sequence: CATSDPRTSGTSYNEQFF. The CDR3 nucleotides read TGTGCCACCAGTGATCCACGGACTAGCGGGACCTCCTACAATGAGCAGTTCTTC.

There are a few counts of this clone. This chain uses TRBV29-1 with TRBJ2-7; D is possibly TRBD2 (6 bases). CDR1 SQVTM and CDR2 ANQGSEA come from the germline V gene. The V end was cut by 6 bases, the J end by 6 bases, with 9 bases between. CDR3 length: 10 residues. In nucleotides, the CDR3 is TGCAGCGTGGGGACTGGCGAGCAGTACTTC. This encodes CSVGTGEQYF.

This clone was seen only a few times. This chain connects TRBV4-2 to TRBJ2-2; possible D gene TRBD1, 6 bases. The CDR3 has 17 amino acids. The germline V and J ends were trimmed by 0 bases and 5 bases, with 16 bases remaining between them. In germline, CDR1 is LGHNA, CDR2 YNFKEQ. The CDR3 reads CASSQEKSRGPTGELFF. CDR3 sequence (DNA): TGTGCCAGCAGCCAAGAAAAGTCCAGGGGCCCTACCGGGGAGCTGTTTTTT.

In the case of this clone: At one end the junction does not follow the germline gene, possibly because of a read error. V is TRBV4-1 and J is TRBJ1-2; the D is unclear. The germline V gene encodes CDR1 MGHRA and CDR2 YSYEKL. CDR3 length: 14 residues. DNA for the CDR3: TGCGCCAGCAGACAAGTAGGGACTAACTATGGCTACACCTTC. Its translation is CASRQVGTNYGYTF.

This CDR3 is CASSGKPGGMNTEAFF. The CDR3 nucleotides read TGTGCCAGTAGTGGAAAACCAGGGGGAATGAACACTGAAGCTTTCTTT. This chain links TRBV19 with TRBJ1-1; 7 bases match TRBD1. From germline, CDR1 is LNHDA and CDR2 SQIVND (reference sequence). Losses at the gene ends were 5 bases for V and 0 bases for J; bases not matched to a gene: 9. CDR3 length: 16 amino acids. The full variable domain, completed using reference TRBV19 and TRBJ1-1, is DGGITQSPKYLFRKEGQNVTLSCEQNLNHDAMYWYRQDPGQGLRLIYYSQIVNDFQKGDIAEGYSVSREKKESFPLTVTSAQKNPTAFYLCASSGKPGGMNTEAFFGQGTRLTVV.

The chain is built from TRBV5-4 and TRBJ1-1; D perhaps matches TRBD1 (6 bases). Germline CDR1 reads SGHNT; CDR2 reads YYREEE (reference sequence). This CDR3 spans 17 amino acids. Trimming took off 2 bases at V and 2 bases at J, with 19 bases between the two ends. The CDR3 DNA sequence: TGTGCCAGCAGCTTATTTCAGGGACACAGTGTCAACACTGAAGCTTTCTTT. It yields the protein CASSLFQGHSVNTEAFF.

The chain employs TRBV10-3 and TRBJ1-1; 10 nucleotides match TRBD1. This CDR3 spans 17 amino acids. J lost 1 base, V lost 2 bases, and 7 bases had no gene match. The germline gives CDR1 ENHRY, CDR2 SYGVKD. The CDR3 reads CAISETDRGQWNTEAFF. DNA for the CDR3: TGTGCCATCAGTGAGACTGACAGGGGGCAATGGAACACTGAAGCTTTCTTT.

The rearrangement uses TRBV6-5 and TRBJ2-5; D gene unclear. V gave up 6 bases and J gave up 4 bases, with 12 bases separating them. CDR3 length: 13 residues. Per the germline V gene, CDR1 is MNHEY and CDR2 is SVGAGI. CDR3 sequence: CASSGDVGETQYF. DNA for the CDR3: TGTGCCAGCAGCGGAGACGTGGGAGAGACCCAGTACTTC.

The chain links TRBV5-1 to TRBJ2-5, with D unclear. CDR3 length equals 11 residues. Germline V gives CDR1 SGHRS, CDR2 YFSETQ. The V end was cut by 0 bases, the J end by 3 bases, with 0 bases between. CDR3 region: CASSLEETQYF. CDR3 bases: TGCGCCAGCAGCTTGGAAGAGACCCAGTACTTC.

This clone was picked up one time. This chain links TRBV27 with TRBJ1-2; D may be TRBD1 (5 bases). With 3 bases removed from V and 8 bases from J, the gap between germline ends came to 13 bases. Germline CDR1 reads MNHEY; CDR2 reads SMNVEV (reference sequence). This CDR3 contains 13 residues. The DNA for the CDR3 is TGTGCCAGCAGTTTTGTGGCAGCAGGGGGCTACACCTTC. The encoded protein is CASSFVAAGGYTF.

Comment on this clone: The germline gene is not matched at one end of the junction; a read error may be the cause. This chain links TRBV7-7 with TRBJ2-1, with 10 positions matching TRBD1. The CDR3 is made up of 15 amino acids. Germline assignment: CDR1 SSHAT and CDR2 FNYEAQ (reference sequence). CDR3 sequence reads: CASSLGTGDISEQFF. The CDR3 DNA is TGTGCTAGCAGCTTAGGGACAGGGGACATCAGTGAGCAGTTCTTC. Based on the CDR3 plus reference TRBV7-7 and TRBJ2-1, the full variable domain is GAGVSQSPRYKVTKRGQDVTLRCDPISSHATLYWYQQALGQGPEFLTYFNYEAQPDKSGLPSDRFSAERPEGSISTLTIQRTEQRDSAMYRCASSLGTGDISEQFFGPGTRLTVL.